The rows below give T cell receptor beta chains drawn from one sample of a study of CD4 T cells in relation to SARS-CoV-2 and coronaviruses. Antigens of these TCRs are unknown. Measured with immunoSEQ multiplex PCR; TCRdb has only the in-frame clones, and not every one. The data hold under 35,000 clones, with roughly three quarters observed a single time. Sample: CD4+ T cells from PBMCs, cultured in vitro. Receptors originate from a human donor in good health. CDR3s include the opening cysteine and the closing phenylalanine or tryptophan. Fields, in order: clone size, D gene, CDR3 length, J gene, V gene, CDR3 protein, CDR3 DNA. D genes are given only for firm matches. For some rows the clone size is stated as once, few or many, or as a class when expanded; others skip it.

clone_size: -; d_call: TRBD1; cdr3_length: 14; j_call: TRBJ1-5; v_call: TRBV11-2; cdr3_aa: CASSLTGDNQPQHF; cdr3_nt: TGTGCCAGCAGCTTGACAGGGGACAATCAGCCCCAGCATTTT
clone_size: -; d_call: TRBD1; cdr3_length: 15; j_call: TRBJ2-5; v_call: TRBV7-3; cdr3_aa: CASAPGQGARETQYF; cdr3_nt: TGTGCCAGCGCCCCGGGACAGGGGGCCCGGGAGACCCAGTACTTC
clone_size: once; d_call: TRBD1; cdr3_length: 14; j_call: TRBJ2-1; v_call: TRBV11-3; cdr3_aa: CASRKGQGADEQFF; cdr3_nt: TGTGCCAGCAGGAAGGGACAGGGGGCGGATGAGCAGTTCTTC
clone_size: few; d_call: TRBD1; cdr3_length: 14; j_call: TRBJ1-1; v_call: TRBV5-1; cdr3_aa: CASSPRQGGTEAFF; cdr3_nt: TGCGCCAGCAGCCCAAGACAGGGGGGTACTGAAGCTTTCTTT
clone_size: -; d_call: -; cdr3_length: 17; j_call: TRBJ2-3; v_call: TRBV9; cdr3_aa: CASSARGRTGSTDTQYF; cdr3_nt: TGTGCCAGCAGCGCCCGGGGTCGGACGGGAAGCACAGATACGCAGTATTTT
clone_size: -; d_call: -; cdr3_length: 18; j_call: TRBJ1-3; v_call: TRBV3-1/TRBV3-2; cdr3_aa: CASSQRQTAYPSGNTIYF; cdr3_nt: TGTGCCAGCAGCCAACGCCAGACAGCCTACCCCTCTGGAAACACCATATATTTT
clone_size: -; d_call: -; cdr3_length: 12; j_call: TRBJ2-7; v_call: TRBV7-9; cdr3_aa: CASSLDLGRQYF; cdr3_nt: TGTGCCAGCAGCTTAGACCTAGGACGGCAGTACTTC
clone_size: few; d_call: TRBD1; cdr3_length: 15; j_call: TRBJ1-4; v_call: TRBV7-9; cdr3_aa: CASSLGDRFGEKLFF; cdr3_nt: TGTGCCAGCAGCTTGGGGGACAGGTTCGGTGAAAAACTGTTTTTT
clone_size: -; d_call: -; cdr3_length: 14; j_call: TRBJ2-3; v_call: TRBV2; cdr3_aa: CARGGGGGPDTQYF; cdr3_nt: TGTGCCAGGGGCGGAGGGGGGGGCCCAGATACGCAGTATTTT
clone_size: -; d_call: -; cdr3_length: 16; j_call: TRBJ2-3; v_call: TRBV5-4; cdr3_aa: CASSLGGGLFTDTQYF; cdr3_nt: TGTGCCAGCAGCTTGGGCGGGGGCCTCTTCACAGATACGCAGTATTTT
clone_size: -; d_call: -; cdr3_length: 12; j_call: TRBJ1-1; v_call: TRBV7-9; cdr3_aa: CASSREAVEAFF; cdr3_nt: TGTGCCAGCAGTCGAGAGGCGGTTGAAGCTTTCTTT
clone_size: -; d_call: -; cdr3_length: 11; j_call: TRBJ2-7; v_call: TRBV5-1; cdr3_aa: CASSRSYEQYF; cdr3_nt: TGCGCCAGCAGCCGATCCTACGAGCAGTACTTC
clone_size: -; d_call: -; cdr3_length: 13; j_call: TRBJ1-1; v_call: TRBV6-5; cdr3_aa: CASSRQPARIAFF; cdr3_nt: TGTGCCAGCAGTCGACAGCCAGCGAGGATAGCTTTCTTT
clone_size: few; d_call: -; cdr3_length: 13; j_call: TRBJ1-2; v_call: TRBV6-2/TRBV6-3; cdr3_aa: CASSYEGPKGYTF; cdr3_nt: TGTGCCAGCAGTTACGAGGGCCCTAAGGGCTACACCTTC
clone_size: -; d_call: -; cdr3_length: 13; j_call: TRBJ2-7; v_call: TRBV11-2; cdr3_aa: CASRTSEGYEQYF; cdr3_nt: TGTGCCAGCAGAACCTCGGAGGGCTACGAGCAGTACTTC
clone_size: -; d_call: -; cdr3_length: 13; j_call: TRBJ2-1; v_call: TRBV10-1; cdr3_aa: CASTGGPPDEQFF; cdr3_nt: TGCGCCAGCACCGGGGGGCCCCCGGATGAGCAGTTCTTC
clone_size: -; d_call: TRBD1; cdr3_length: 14; j_call: TRBJ2-7; v_call: TRBV4-3; cdr3_aa: CASSQYPHRGEQYF; cdr3_nt: TGCGCCAGCAGCCAATATCCTCACAGGGGCGAGCAGTACTTC
clone_size: -; d_call: -; cdr3_length: 14; j_call: TRBJ2-7; v_call: TRBV9; cdr3_aa: CASSVVASTGEQYF; cdr3_nt: TGTGCCAGCAGCGTAGTCGCTTCCACGGGGGAGCAGTACTTC
clone_size: -; d_call: -; cdr3_length: 13; j_call: TRBJ2-7; v_call: TRBV5-5; cdr3_aa: CASSLEATYEQYF; cdr3_nt: TGTGCCAGCAGCTTGGAGGCGACCTACGAGCAGTACTTC
clone_size: -; d_call: -; cdr3_length: 13; j_call: TRBJ1-5; v_call: TRBV12-3/TRBV12-4; cdr3_aa: CASSFYQTQPQHF; cdr3_nt: TGTGCCAGCAGTTTTTATCAGACTCAGCCCCAGCATTTT
clone_size: -; d_call: -; cdr3_length: 13; j_call: TRBJ2-5; v_call: TRBV10-3; cdr3_aa: CAISGRLEETQYF; cdr3_nt: TGTGCCATCAGTGGACGTCTAGAGGAGACCCAGTACTTC
clone_size: -; d_call: -; cdr3_length: 13; j_call: TRBJ2-1; v_call: TRBV3-1/TRBV3-2; cdr3_aa: CASSQGVGDEQFF; cdr3_nt: TGTGCCAGCAGCCAAGGTGTGGGGGATGAGCAGTTCTTC
clone_size: few; d_call: -; cdr3_length: 13; j_call: TRBJ1-5; v_call: TRBV5-1; cdr3_aa: CASSLATDQPQHF; cdr3_nt: TGCGCCAGCAGCTTGGCGACGGATCAGCCCCAGCATTTT
clone_size: few; d_call: -; cdr3_length: 12; j_call: TRBJ2-7; v_call: TRBV18; cdr3_aa: CASSREVGEQYF; cdr3_nt: TGTGCCAGCTCACGGGAAGTGGGAGAGCAGTACTTC
clone_size: -; d_call: -; cdr3_length: 14; j_call: TRBJ1-5; v_call: TRBV6-6; cdr3_aa: CASRGGSEYQPQHF; cdr3_nt: TGTGCCAGCAGAGGTGGTAGCGAATATCAGCCCCAGCATTTT
clone_size: -; d_call: -; cdr3_length: 13; j_call: TRBJ2-3; v_call: TRBV5-4; cdr3_aa: CASSLDITDTQYF; cdr3_nt: TGTGCCAGCAGCTTGGACATCACAGATACGCAGTATTTT
clone_size: few; d_call: -; cdr3_length: 13; j_call: TRBJ1-2; v_call: TRBV25-1; cdr3_aa: CARLPGTPYGYTF; cdr3_nt: TGTGCCAGGCTCCCCGGGACACCCTATGGCTACACCTTC
clone_size: -; d_call: TRBD2; cdr3_length: 18; j_call: TRBJ2-1; v_call: TRBV7-3; cdr3_aa: CASSLEVTSGLPRDEQFF; cdr3_nt: TGTGCCAGCAGCTTAGAAGTAACTAGCGGCCTTCCTAGGGATGAGCAGTTCTTC
clone_size: once; d_call: -; cdr3_length: 17; j_call: TRBJ1-3; v_call: TRBV9; cdr3_aa: CASSVGGILQSGNTIYF; cdr3_nt: TGTGCCAGCAGCGTAGGAGGAATTCTGCAGTCTGGAAACACCATATATTTT
clone_size: -; d_call: TRBD2; cdr3_length: 17; j_call: TRBJ2-3; v_call: TRBV4-2; cdr3_aa: CASSQFALAGGTDTQYF; cdr3_nt: TGTGCCAGCAGCCAATTTGCTCTAGCGGGGGGCACAGATACGCAGTATTTT
clone_size: -; d_call: -; cdr3_length: 16; j_call: TRBJ2-2; v_call: TRBV25-1; cdr3_aa: CASALPGRVNTGELFF; cdr3_nt: TGTGCCAGTGCTCTCCCAGGGCGAGTTAACACCGGGGAGCTGTTTTTT
clone_size: -; d_call: -; cdr3_length: 12; j_call: TRBJ1-1; v_call: TRBV12-5; cdr3_aa: CASGWENTEAFF; cdr3_nt: TGTGCTAGTGGTTGGGAGAACACTGAAGCTTTCTTT
clone_size: once; d_call: TRBD2; cdr3_length: 16; j_call: TRBJ2-5; v_call: TRBV7-2; cdr3_aa: CASSPSSGGYQETQYF; cdr3_nt: TGTGCCAGCAGCCCCTCAAGCGGGGGCTACCAAGAGACCCAGTACTTC
clone_size: -; d_call: TRBD1; cdr3_length: 21; j_call: TRBJ1-2; v_call: TRBV28; cdr3_aa: CASRQAGTGGRGTWIPRGYTF; cdr3_nt: TGTGCCAGCAGGCAAGCCGGGACAGGGGGAAGGGGTACCTGGATTCCCCGGGGCTACACCTTC
clone_size: few; d_call: -; cdr3_length: 14; j_call: TRBJ2-6; v_call: TRBV11-2; cdr3_aa: CASSWSSGANVLTF; cdr3_nt: TGTGCCAGCAGTTGGAGCTCTGGGGCCAACGTCCTGACTTTC
clone_size: -; d_call: TRBD2; cdr3_length: 13; j_call: TRBJ2-7; v_call: TRBV7-8; cdr3_aa: CASSIGLANEQYF; cdr3_nt: TGTGCCAGCAGCATAGGACTAGCGAACGAGCAGTACTTC
clone_size: -; d_call: -; cdr3_length: 15; j_call: TRBJ2-5; v_call: TRBV6-5; cdr3_aa: CASSWGQGRRETQYF; cdr3_nt: TGTGCCAGCAGCTGGGGCCAGGGACGCCGGGAGACCCAGTACTTC
clone_size: -; d_call: -; cdr3_length: 17; j_call: TRBJ1-2; v_call: TRBV29-1; cdr3_aa: CSVEAVGRRKSNYGYTF; cdr3_nt: TGCAGCGTTGAAGCGGTCGGCAGACGGAAATCTAACTATGGCTACACCTTC